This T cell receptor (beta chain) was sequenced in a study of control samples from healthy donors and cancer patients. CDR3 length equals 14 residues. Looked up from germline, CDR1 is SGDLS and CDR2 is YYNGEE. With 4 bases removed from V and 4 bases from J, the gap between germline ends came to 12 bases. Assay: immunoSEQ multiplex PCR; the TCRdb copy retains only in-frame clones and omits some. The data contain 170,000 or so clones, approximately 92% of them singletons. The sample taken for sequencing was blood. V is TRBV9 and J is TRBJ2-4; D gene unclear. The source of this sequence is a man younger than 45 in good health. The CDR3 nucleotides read TGTGCCAGCAGCCCTGCCTTGGAAAAAAACATTCAGTACTTC. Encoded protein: CASSPALEKNIQYF.